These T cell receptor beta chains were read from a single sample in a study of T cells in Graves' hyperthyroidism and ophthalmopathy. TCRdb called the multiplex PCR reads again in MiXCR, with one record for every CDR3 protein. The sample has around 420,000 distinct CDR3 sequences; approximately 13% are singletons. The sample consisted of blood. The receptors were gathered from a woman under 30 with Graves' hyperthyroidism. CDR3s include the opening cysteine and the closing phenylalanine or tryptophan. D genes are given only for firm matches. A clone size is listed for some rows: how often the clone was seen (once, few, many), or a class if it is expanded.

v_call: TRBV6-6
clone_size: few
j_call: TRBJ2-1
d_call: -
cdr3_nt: TGTGCCAGCAGTTACTCGGAGGGGGCGGTCGCTGAGCAGTTCTTC
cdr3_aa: CASSYSEGAVAEQFF

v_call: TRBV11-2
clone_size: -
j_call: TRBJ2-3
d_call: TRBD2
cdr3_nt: TGTGCCAGCAGCCAAGAGACTAGCGGGACAGATACGCAGTATTTT
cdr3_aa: CASSQETSGTDTQYF

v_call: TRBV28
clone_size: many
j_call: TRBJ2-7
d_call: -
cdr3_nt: TGTGCCAGCAGTTCAGAGACACCTCCCTACGAGCAGTACTTC
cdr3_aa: CASSSETPPYEQYF

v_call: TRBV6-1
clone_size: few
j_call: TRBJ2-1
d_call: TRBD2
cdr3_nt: TGTGCCAGCAGTGAGACTAGCGGGAACTACAATGAGCAGTTCTTC
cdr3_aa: CASSETSGNYNEQFF

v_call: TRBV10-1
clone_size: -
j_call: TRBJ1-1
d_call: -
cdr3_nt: TGCGCCAGCAGGGAAGCTGGGGACACTGAAGCTTTCTTT
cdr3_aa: CASREAGDTEAFF

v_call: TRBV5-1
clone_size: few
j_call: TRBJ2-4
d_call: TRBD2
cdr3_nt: TGCGCCAGCAGCCAAGATCTAGGCAGACTAGCGGGAGTGAACATTCAGTACTTC
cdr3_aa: CASSQDLGRLAGVNIQYF

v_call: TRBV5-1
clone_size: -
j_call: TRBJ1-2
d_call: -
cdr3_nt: TGCGCCAGCAGCTATGGGTACTATGGCTACACCTTC
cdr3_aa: CASSYGYYGYTF

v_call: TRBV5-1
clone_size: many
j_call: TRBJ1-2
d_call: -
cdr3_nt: TGCGCCAGCAGCTTGGAAGGCCTCGCACATGGCTACACCTTC
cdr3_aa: CASSLEGLAHGYTF

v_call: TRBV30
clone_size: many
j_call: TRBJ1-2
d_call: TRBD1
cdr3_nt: TGTGCCTGGGAGGGGACAGGGTTCGCCTATGGCTACACCTTC
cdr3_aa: CAWEGTGFAYGYTF

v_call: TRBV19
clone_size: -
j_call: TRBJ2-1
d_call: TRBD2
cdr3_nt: TGTGCCAGTAGTGGCACTAGCGGGAGGGCCATCTATGAGCAGTTCTTC
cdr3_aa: CASSGTSGRAIYEQFF

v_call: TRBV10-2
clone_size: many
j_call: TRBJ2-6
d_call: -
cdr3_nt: TGCGCCAGCGGCACTCTAGGATCTGGGGCCAACGTCCTGACTTTC
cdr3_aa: CASGTLGSGANVLTF

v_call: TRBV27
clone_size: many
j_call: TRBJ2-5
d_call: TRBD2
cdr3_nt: TGTGCCAGCAGTTCAGGACGCTGGGGGGGGACCCAGTACTTC
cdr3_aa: CASSSGRWGGTQYF

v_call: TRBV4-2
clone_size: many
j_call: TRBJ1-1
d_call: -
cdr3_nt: TGTGCCAGCAGCCAAGAGGGGGTGGCTTTCTTT
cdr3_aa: CASSQEGVAFF

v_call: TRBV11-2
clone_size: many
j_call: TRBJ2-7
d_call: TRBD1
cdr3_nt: TGTGCCAGCAGCTTAGCGACAGGGTTCTACGAGCAGTACTTC
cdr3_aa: CASSLATGFYEQYF

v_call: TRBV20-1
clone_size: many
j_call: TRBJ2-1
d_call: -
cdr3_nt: TGCAGTGCTAGAGGGGGGGCCCAGCTCTCCTACAATGAGCAGTTCTTC
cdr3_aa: CSARGGAQLSYNEQFF

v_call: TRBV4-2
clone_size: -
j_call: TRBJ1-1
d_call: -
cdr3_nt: TGTGCCAGCAGCCCAAGGTCCGAGACCACTGAAGCTTTCTTT
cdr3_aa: CASSPRSETTEAFF

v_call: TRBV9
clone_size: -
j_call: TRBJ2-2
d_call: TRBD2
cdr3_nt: TGTGCCAGCAGCGAGGGGACTAGCGGGGTAAACACCGGGGAGCTGTTTTTT
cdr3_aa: CASSEGTSGVNTGELFF

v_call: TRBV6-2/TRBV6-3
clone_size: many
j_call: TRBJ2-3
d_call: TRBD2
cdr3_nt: TGTGCCAGCAGTATGGGGACTAGCAGGAGGACAGATACGCAGTATTTT
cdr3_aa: CASSMGTSRRTDTQYF

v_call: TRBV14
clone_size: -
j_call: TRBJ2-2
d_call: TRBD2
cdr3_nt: TGTGCCAGCAGCCAATATCGGGATCCGGGACTAGCGGGAGTTCTGAACACCGGGGAGCTGTTTTTT
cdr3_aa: CASSQYRDPGLAGVLNTGELFF

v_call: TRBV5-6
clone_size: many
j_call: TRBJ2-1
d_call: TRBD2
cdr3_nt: TGTGCCAGCAGCTTCGAAGGACTAGCGGGAGAAGAGCAGTTCTTC
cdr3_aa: CASSFEGLAGEEQFF

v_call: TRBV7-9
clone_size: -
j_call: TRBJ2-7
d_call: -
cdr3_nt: TGTGCCAGCAGCTTAGCAGCCAGGGGCTACGAGCAGTACTTC
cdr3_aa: CASSLAARGYEQYF

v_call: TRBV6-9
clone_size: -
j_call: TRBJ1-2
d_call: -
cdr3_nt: TGTGCCAGCAGTTACTTTCCCCCGACAGGTCATGACTACACCTTC
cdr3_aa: CASSYFPPTGHDYTF

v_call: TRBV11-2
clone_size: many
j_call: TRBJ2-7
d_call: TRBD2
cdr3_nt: TGTGCCAGCAGTCCCAGGGAGCGGGGGCGTTTTGAAGAGCAGTACTTC
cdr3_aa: CASSPRERGRFEEQYF

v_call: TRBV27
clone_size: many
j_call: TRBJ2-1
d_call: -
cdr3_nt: TGTGCCAGCAGTTTGGGGACCATTTACAATGAGCAGTTCTTC
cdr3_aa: CASSLGTIYNEQFF

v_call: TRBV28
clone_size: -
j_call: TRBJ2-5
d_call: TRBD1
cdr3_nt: TGTGCCAACAGTGGAAACAGGGGTTGGGATGTAGAGACCCAGTACTTC
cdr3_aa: CANSGNRGWDVETQYF

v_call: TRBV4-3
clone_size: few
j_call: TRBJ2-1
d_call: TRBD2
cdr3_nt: TGCGCCAGCAGCCAAGCACTAGCGGGACGTGAGCAGTTCTTC
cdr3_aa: CASSQALAGREQFF

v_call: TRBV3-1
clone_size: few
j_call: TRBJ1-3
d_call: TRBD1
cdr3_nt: TGTGCCAGCAGCCAGAGGACAGGAACTGGAAACACCATATATTTT
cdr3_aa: CASSQRTGTGNTIYF

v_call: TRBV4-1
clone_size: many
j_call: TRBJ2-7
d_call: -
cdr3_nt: TGCGCCAGCAGCCTTCAAGCAGGAGAGAGGGCCTACGAGCAGTACTTC
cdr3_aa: CASSLQAGERAYEQYF

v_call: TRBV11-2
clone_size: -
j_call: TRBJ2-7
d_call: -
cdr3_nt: TGTGCCAGCAGCGACCAGGGAAGTAAGAAGCAGTACTTC
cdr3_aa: CASSDQGSKKQYF

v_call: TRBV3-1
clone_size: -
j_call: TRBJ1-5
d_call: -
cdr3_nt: TGTGCCAGCAGCCAAGACCTGGGCTGGTCCCAGCCCCAGCATTTT
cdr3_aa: CASSQDLGWSQPQHF

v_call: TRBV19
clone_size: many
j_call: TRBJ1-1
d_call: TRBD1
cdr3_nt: TGTGCCAGTAGTATAACAGGGGCCGGCACTGAAGCTTTCTTT
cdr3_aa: CASSITGAGTEAFF

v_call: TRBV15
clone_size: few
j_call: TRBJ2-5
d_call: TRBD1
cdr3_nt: TGTGCCACCAGCAGAGACAGGGGGCCGTTGGAGACCCAGTACTTC
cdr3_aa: CATSRDRGPLETQYF

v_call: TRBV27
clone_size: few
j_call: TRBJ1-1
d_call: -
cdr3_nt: TGTGCCAGCACTTCCGGGGGGGTGAACACTGAAGCTTTCTTT
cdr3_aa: CASTSGGVNTEAFF